This T cell receptor (beta chain) was documented in a study of technical replicates of blood from several donors. Assay used: immunoSEQ multiplex PCR; TCRdb lists only in-frame clones, some missing. The sample lists approximately 76,000 clones, 97% seen once, with over 0.15% in the top ten. Losses at the gene ends were 6 bases for V and 6 bases for J; bases not matched to a gene: 8. The CDR3 extends over 15 amino acids. The germline gives CDR1 SGHAT, CDR2 FQNNGV. This TCR was sampled from a human donor in good health. The chain combines TRBV11-2 with TRBJ2-3; 11 nucleotides match TRBD2. Material for sequencing was T cells isolated from PBMCs. CDR3 residues: CASRSIAGGLDTQYF. The DNA for the CDR3 is TGTGCCAGCAGATCAATAGCGGGGGGGCTGGATACGCAGTATTTT. Supplemented by reference TRBV11-2 and TRBJ2-3, the full variable domain reads EAGVAQSPRYKIIEKRQSVAFWCNPISGHATLYWYQQILGQGPKLLIQFQNNGVVDDSQLPKDRFSAERLKGVDSTLKIQPAKLEDSAVYLCASRSIAGGLDTQYFGPGTRLTVL.